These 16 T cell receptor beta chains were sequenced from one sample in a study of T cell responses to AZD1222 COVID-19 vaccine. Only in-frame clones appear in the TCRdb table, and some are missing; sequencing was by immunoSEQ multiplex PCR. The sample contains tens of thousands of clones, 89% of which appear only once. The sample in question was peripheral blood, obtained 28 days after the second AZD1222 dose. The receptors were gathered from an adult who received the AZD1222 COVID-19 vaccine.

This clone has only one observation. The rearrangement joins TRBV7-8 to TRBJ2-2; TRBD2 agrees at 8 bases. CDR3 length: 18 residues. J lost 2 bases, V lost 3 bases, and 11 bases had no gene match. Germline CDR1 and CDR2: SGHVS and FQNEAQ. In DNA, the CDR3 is TGTGCCAGCAGCTTCGGGAGGGGGACATCACTTAACACCGGGGAGCTGTTTTTT. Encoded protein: CASSFGRGTSLNTGELFF.

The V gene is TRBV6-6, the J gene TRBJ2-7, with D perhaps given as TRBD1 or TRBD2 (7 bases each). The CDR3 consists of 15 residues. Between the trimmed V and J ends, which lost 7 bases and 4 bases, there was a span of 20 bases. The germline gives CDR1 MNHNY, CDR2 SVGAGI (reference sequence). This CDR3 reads CASTQGGRGQYEQYF. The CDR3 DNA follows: TGTGCCAGCACCCAAGGTGGGAGGGGGCAATACGAGCAGTACTTC.

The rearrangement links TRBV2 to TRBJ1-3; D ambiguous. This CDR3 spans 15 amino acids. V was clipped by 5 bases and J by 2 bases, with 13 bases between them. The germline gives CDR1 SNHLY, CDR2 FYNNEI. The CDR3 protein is CASSLTVVPGNTIYF. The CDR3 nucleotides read TGTGCCAGCAGTCTCACGGTCGTGCCTGGAAACACCATATATTTT.

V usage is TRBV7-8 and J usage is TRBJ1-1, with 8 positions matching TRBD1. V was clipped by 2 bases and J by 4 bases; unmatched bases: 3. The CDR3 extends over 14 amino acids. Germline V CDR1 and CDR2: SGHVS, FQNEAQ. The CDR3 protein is CASSLQGAGTEAFF. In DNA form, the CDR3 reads TGTGCCAGCAGCTTACAGGGGGCCGGCACTGAAGCTTTCTTT.

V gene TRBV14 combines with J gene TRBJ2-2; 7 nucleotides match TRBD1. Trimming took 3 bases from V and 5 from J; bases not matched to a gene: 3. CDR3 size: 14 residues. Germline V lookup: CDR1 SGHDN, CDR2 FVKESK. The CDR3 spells CASSHLQGTGELFF. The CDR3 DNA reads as TGTGCCAGCAGCCATCTACAGGGGACCGGGGAGCTGTTTTTT.

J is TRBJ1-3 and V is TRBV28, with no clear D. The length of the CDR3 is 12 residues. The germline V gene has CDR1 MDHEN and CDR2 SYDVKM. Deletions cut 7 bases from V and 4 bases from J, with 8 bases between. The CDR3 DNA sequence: TGTGCCAGCACCTCGAGGGGAAACACCATATATTTT. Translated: CASTSRGNTIYF.

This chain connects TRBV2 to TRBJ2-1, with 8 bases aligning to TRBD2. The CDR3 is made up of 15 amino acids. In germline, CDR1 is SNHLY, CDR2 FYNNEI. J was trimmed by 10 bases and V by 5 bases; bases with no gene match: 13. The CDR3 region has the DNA TGTGCCAGCAGTTTGGGGACTAGTGGGTTTGAAGAGCAGTTCTTC. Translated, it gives CASSLGTSGFEEQFF.

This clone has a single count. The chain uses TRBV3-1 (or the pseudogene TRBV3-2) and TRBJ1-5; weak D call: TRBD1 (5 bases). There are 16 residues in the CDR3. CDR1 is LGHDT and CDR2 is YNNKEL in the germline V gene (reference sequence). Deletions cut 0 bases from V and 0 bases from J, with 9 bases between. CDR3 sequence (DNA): TGTGCCAGCAGCCAAGAGGGACCGTATAGCAATCAGCCCCAGCATTTT. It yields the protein CASSQEGPYSNQPQHF.

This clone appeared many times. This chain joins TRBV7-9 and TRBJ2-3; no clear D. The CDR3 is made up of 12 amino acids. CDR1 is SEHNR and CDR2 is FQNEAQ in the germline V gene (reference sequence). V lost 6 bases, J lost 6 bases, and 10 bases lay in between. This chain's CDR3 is CASRELTDTQYF. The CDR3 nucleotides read TGTGCCAGCAGGGAGCTCACCGATACGCAGTATTTT. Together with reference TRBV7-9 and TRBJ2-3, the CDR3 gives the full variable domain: DTGVSQNPRHKITKRGQNVTFRCDPISEHNRLYWYRQTLGQGPEFLTYFQNEAQLEKSRLLSDRFSAERPKGSFSTLEIQRTEQGDSAMYLCASRELTDTQYFGPGTRLTVL.

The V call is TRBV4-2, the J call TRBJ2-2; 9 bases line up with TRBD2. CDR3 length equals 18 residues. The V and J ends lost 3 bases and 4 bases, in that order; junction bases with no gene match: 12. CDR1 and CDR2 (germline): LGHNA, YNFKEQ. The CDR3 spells CASSQDPDAGGGTGELFF. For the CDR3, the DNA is TGTGCCAGCAGCCAGGATCCCGACGCGGGAGGGGGCACCGGGGAGCTGTTTTTT.

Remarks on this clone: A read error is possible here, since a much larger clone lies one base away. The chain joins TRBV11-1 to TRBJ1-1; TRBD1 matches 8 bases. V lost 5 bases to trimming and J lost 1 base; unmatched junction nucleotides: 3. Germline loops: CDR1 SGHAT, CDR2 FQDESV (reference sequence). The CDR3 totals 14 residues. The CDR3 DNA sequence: TGTGCCAGCAGCCCGGACAGGGCGAACACTGAAGCTTTCTTT. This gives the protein CASSPDRANTEAFF.

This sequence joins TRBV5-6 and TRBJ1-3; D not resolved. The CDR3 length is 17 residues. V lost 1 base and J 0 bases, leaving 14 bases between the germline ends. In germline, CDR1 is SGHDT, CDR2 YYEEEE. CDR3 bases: TGTGCCAGCAGCTTGTATAAGGGTATGAGCTCTGGAAACACCATATATTTT. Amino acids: CASSLYKGMSSGNTIYF.

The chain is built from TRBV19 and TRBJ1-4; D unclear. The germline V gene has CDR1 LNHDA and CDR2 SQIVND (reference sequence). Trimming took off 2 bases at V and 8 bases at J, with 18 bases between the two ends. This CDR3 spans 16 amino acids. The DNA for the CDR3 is TGTGCCAGTAGTATATCGGCATCAGGAGGTAACGAAAAACTGTTTTTT. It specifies CASSISASGGNEKLFF. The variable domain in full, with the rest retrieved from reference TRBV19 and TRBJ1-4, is DGGITQSPKYLFRKEGQNVTLSCEQNLNHDAMYWYRQDPGQGLRLIYYSQIVNDFQKGDIAEGYSVSREKKESFPLTVTSAQKNPTAFYLCASSISASGGNEKLFFGSGTQLSVL.

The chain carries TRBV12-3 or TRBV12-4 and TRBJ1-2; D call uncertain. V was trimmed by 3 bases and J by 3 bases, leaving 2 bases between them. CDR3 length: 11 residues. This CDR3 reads CASSLYYGYTF. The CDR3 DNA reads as TGTGCCAGCAGTTTGTACTATGGCTACACCTTC.

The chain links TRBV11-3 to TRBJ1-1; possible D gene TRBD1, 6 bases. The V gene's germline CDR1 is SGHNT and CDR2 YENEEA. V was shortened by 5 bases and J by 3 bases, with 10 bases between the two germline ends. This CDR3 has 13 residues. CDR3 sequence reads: CASSGEGDTEAFF. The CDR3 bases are TGTGCCAGCAGCGGCGAGGGGGACACTGAAGCTTTCTTT.

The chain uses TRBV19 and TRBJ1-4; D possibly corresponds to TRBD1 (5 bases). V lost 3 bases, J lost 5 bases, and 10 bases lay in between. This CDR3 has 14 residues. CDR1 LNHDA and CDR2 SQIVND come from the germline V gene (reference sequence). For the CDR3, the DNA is TGTGCCAGTAGTATTGGGACGCAGAATGAAAAACTGTTTTTT. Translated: CASSIGTQNEKLFF.